Listed here are 13 T cell receptor beta chains from one sample, sequenced in a study of T cell responses to AZD1222 COVID-19 vaccine. TCRdb keeps only in-frame clones here, not all; method: immunoSEQ multiplex PCR. The sample shows some 100,000 clones, roughly 91% of them seen only once. Material: peripheral blood, obtained on day 0 of AZD1222 vaccination. All receptors derive from an adult in good health.

The table lists this clone with a count of one. This chain uses TRBV19 with TRBJ1-5, with no clear D. V dropped 7 bases and J dropped 0 bases, with 10 bases sitting between them. The CDR3 extends over 14 amino acids. The germline gives CDR1 LNHDA, CDR2 SQIVND (reference sequence). The CDR3 nucleotides are TGTGCCAGTAAGACGGAATATAGCAATCAGCCCCAGCATTTT. Encoded protein: CASKTEYSNQPQHF.

The chain recombines TRBV7-6 with TRBJ2-2; D not certain. In germline, CDR1 is SGHVS, CDR2 FNYEAQ. CDR3 size: 12 residues. Trimming pared 7 bases from V and 8 bases from J, leaving 11 bases between. The CDR3 region has the DNA TGTGCCAGCACGCCGACTGGAGGGGAGCTGTTTTTT. It is translated as CASTPTGGELFF.

The chain uses TRBV7-8 and TRBJ1-1; possible D gene TRBD1, 5 bases. From germline, CDR1 is SGHVS and CDR2 FQNEAQ. The V end lost 2 bases, the J end lost 4 bases, and 8 bases lay between the germline ends. The CDR3 runs 13 residues. CDR3 sequence: CASSLSQGTEAFF. CDR3 nucleotide sequence: TGTGCCAGCAGCTTAAGTCAGGGCACTGAAGCTTTCTTT.

The V call is TRBV2, the J call TRBJ2-2, with 8 bases fitting TRBD2. Germline loops: CDR1 SNHLY, CDR2 FYNNEI. This CDR3 has 15 residues. The ends lost 6 bases at V and 3 bases at J; junction bases unmatched: 6. CDR3 sequence: CASSRGGRDTGELFF. The CDR3 coding sequence is TGTGCCAGCAGCCGGGGGGGCCGGGACACCGGGGAGCTGTTTTTT.

The rearrangement links TRBV4-1 to TRBJ2-7; possible D gene TRBD1, 6 bases. The CDR3 contains 16 residues. Germline lookup yields CDR1 MGHRA and CDR2 YSYEKL. Trimming removed 4 bases from V and 4 bases from J, with 20 bases in between. In nucleotides, the CDR3 is TGCGCCAGCAGCCTTGGGGGAACAGGGTTAGAGTACGAGCAGTACTTC. Its translation is CASSLGGTGLEYEQYF.

This clone showed up just once. The rearrangement uses TRBV11-3 and TRBJ2-3; unclear D gene. CDR1 and CDR2 (germline): SGHNT, YENEEA. Trimming removed 1 base from V and 3 bases from J, with 11 bases in between. CDR3 size: 15 residues. Here the CDR3 DNA reads TGTGCCAGCAGCTTAGGACGCCAGAGGACAGATACGCAGTATTTT. It encodes CASSLGRQRTDTQYF.

The chain is built from TRBV28 and TRBJ2-7, with D maybe TRBD1 (6 bases). The V gene's germline CDR1 is MDHEN and CDR2 SYDVKM. The V end was cut by 4 bases, the J end by 7 bases, with 17 bases between. This CDR3 spans 14 amino acids. CDR3 sequence reads: CASSSGQRSSEQYF. CDR3 DNA: TGTGCCAGCAGTTCCGGACAGCGCTCTAGTGAGCAGTACTTC.

The genes are TRBV4-2 and TRBJ2-7; TRBD1 matches 8 bases. The CDR3 sequence is 14 residues long. Unmatched junction bases numbered 5, after V lost 5 bases and J lost 2 bases. Germline V gives CDR1 LGHNA, CDR2 YNFKEQ. CDR3 protein: CASSGRTGTYEQYF. CDR3 bases: TGTGCCAGCAGCGGGAGGACAGGGACCTACGAGCAGTACTTC.

The chain employs TRBV10-3 and TRBJ1-4; TRBD1 matches at 9 bases. The V and J ends lost 3 bases and 8 bases, in that order; junction bases with no gene match: 10. The CDR3 length is 16 residues. Looked up from germline, CDR1 is ENHRY and CDR2 is SYGVKD. The CDR3 loop is CAISDSNRGHREKLFF. The CDR3 DNA reads TGTGCCATCAGTGACAGCAACAGGGGGCATAGAGAAAAACTGTTTTTT.

The rearrangement links TRBV19 to TRBJ1-4, with 9 bases identical to TRBD1. CDR3 length: 15 residues. CDR1 is LNHDA, CDR2 SQIVND, per germline (reference sequence). V shed 7 bases and J 8 bases; nucleotides not matched to a gene: 11. In DNA, the CDR3 is TGTGCCAGTACCCGGCAGGGACAGGGTCGGGAAAAACTGTTTTTT. It yields the protein CASTRQGQGREKLFF.

The gene calls are TRBV3-1 (or the pseudogene TRBV3-2) and TRBJ1-4; D is perhaps TRBD1 (5 bases). Looked up from germline, CDR1 is LGHDT and CDR2 is YNNKEL (reference sequence). The germline V and J ends were trimmed by 4 bases and 5 bases, with 14 bases remaining between them. This CDR3 spans 15 amino acids. The CDR3 is CASSPPGRGNEKLFF. CDR3 sequence (DNA): TGTGCCAGCAGCCCCCCGGGACGGGGAAATGAAAAACTGTTTTTT.

J is TRBJ1-1 and V is TRBV5-1, with 12 bases matching TRBD1. Unmatched junction bases numbered 5, after V lost 4 bases and J lost 7 bases. This CDR3 has 14 residues. Per the germline V gene, CDR1 is SGHRS and CDR2 is YFSETQ. As DNA, the CDR3 is TGCGCCAGCAGCCCAGGGACAGGGGGCATTGAAGCTTTCTTT. It specifies CASSPGTGGIEAFF.

The sample holds one count of this clone. The V and J genes are TRBV29-1 and TRBJ2-1; TRBD2 agrees at 10 bases. CDR1 and CDR2 (germline): SQVTM, ANQGSEA. The CDR3 has 12 residues. Trimming cost V 6 bases and J 9 bases; bases outside gene matches: 5. CDR3 in amino acids: CSVQLAGLEQFF. In nucleotides, the CDR3 is TGCAGCGTCCAACTAGCGGGACTTGAGCAGTTCTTC.